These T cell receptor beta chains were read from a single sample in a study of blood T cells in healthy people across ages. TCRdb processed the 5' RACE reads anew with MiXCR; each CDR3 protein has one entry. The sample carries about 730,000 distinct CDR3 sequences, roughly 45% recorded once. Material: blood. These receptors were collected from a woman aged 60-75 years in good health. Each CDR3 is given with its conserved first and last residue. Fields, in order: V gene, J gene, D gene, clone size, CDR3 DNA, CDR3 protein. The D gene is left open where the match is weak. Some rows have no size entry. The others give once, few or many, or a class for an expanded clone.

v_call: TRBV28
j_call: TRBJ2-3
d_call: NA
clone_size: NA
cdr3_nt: TGTGCCAGCAGTTCACCCGGAGAGTCTACCACAGATACGCAGTATTTT
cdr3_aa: CASSSPGESTTDTQYF

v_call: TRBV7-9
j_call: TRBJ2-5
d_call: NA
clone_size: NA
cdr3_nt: TGTGCCAGCAGCTTAAATTCAGAGACCCAGTACTTC
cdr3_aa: CASSLNSETQYF

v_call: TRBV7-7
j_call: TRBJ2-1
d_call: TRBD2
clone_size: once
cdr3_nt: TGTGCCAGCAGCCCCCTCACTAGCGGGAGAGCTGAGCAGTTCTTC
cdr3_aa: CASSPLTSGRAEQFF

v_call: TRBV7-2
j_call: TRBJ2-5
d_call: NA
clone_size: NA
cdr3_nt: TGTGCCAGCAGCTGGGGCCTCGGATCCCAGTACTTC
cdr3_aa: CASSWGLGSQYF

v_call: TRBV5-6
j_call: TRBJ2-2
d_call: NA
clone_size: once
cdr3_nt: TGTGCCAGCAGCTTGGATTGGGACACCGGGGAGCTGTTTTTT
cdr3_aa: CASSLDWDTGELFF

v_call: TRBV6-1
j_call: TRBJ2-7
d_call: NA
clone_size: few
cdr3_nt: TGTGCCAGCAGTGAAGATCCCAGGGCCTCCTACGAGCAGTACTTC
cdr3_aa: CASSEDPRASYEQYF

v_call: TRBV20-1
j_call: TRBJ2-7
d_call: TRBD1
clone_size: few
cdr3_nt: TGCAGTCAAGCCGTACAGGGGTTGATAGACGAGCAGTACTTC
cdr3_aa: CSQAVQGLIDEQYF

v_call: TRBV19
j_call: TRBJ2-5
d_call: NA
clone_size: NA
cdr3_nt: TGTGCCAGTAGCCTCCAGGCGGCAGAAGAGACCCAGTACTTC
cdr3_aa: CASSLQAAEETQYF

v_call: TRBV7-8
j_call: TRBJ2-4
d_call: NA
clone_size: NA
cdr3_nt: TGTGCCAGCAGCTTAGGGCTCGGGATAGCCAAAAACATTCAGTACTTC
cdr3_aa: CASSLGLGIAKNIQYF

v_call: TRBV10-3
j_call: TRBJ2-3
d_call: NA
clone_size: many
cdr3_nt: TGTGCCATCAGTGAGTCGTCTCTTAGCACAGATACGCAGTATTTT
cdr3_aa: CAISESSLSTDTQYF

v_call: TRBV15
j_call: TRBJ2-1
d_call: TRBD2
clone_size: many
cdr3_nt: TGTGCCACCAGCATCCTATTCGGGACTAGCAGTCGAGGTGAGCAGTTCTTC
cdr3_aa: CATSILFGTSSRGEQFF

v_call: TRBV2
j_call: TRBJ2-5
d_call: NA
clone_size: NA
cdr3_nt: TGTGCCAGCCTGATCCAGGGGTTGTCGGAGACCCAGTACTTC
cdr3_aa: CASLIQGLSETQYF

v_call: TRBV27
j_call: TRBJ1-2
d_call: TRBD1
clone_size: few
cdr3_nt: TGTGCCAGCAGTCTCTACTCGCCCGGGACAGGGATCGGCTACACCTTC
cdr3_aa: CASSLYSPGTGIGYTF

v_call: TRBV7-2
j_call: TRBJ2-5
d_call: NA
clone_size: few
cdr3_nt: TGTGCCAGCAGCTTCTACGGAGCCGAAGAGACCCAGTACTTC
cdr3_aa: CASSFYGAEETQYF

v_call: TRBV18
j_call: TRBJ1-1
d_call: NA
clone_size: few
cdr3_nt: TGTGCCAGCTCGCCGCCGACAATACAGAACACTGAAGCTTTCTTT
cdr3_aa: CASSPPTIQNTEAFF

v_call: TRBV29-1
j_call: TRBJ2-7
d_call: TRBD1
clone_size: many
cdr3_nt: TGCAGCGCCCAGACAGGGGGCGCAATGTACGAGCAGTACTTC
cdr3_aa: CSAQTGGAMYEQYF